This T cell receptor beta chain was sequenced for a study of blood T cell repertoires in COVID-19. Study information: Samples came from the United States, Italy and Spain, spanning acute and convalescent COVID-19.

Methods used by the authors: Cell counts per sample came from amplifying reference gene primers. Measured with immunoSEQ multiplex PCR; TCRdb has only the in-frame clones, and not every one. V, J and clone size are taken as reported in that table, and D and trimming were inferred from the DNA itself. Among about 220,000 clones listed, 82% were seen once. Participants' own reports of clinical history determined their cohort assignment. Per germline, CDR1 SGHAT and CDR2 FQNNGV. The CDR3 sequence is 15 residues long. Trimming took 5 bases from V and 1 from J; bases not matched to a gene: 6. This chain joins TRBV11-2 and TRBJ2-3; 7 bases are a match to TRBD1. Sequenced: PBMCs or T cells enriched from blood (not recorded which). This clonotype was sampled from a woman between 55 and 75 years old who had recovered from COVID-19. The CDR3 bases are TGTGCCAGCAGCCCCCGAGGGGGCCGCACAGATACGCAGTATTTT. It is translated as CASSPRGGRTDTQYF.